A selection of T cell receptor beta chains follows, all from one sample in a study of T cell responses to AZD1222 COVID-19 vaccine. TCRdb keeps only in-frame clones here, not all; method: immunoSEQ multiplex PCR. The sample has about 190,000 clones, 90% to 95% seen once; the top ten hold around 3.6%. This material consisted of peripheral blood, taken 28 days after the second dose of the MenACWY control vaccine. Every receptor here comes from an adult who received the MenACWY meningococcal vaccine as a control. Both conserved end residues are part of each CDR3. D genes are given only for firm matches.

NA,TRBV19,TRBJ2-1,TGTGCCAGTAGGGGCTCGCTTGAGCAGTTCTTC,CASRGSLEQFF
NA,TRBV13,TRBJ1-3,TGTGCCAGCAGCCTCAGGCTACCCTCCTCTGGAAACACCATATATTTT,CASSLRLPSSGNTIYF
NA,TRBV21-1,TRBJ1-5,TGTGCCAGCAGCAAAGTTGGGGGGGAGGGTAATCAGCCCCAGCATTTT,CASSKVGGEGNQPQHF
NA,TRBV6-2/TRBV6-3,TRBJ1-5,TGTGCCAGCAGTACGGACACCTCGGGTCAGCCCCAGCATTTT,CASSTDTSGQPQHF
TRBD2,TRBV7-2,TRBJ2-7,TGTGCCAGCAGCTTAACGGGACTAGCGGGAGAGGTATACGAGCAGTACTTC,CASSLTGLAGEVYEQYF
NA,TRBV6-2/TRBV6-3,TRBJ2-1,TGTGCCAGCAGCCCCAACCCTTATGAGCAGTTCTTC,CASSPNPYEQFF
TRBD1,TRBV27,TRBJ2-1,TGTGCCGTTTCCGGGACAGCGAGTGGAAATGAGCAGTTCTTC,CAVSGTASGNEQFF
NA,TRBV28,TRBJ1-3,TGTGCCAGCAGTCGCCCGACTGTCAGCTCTGGAAACACCATATATTTT,CASSRPTVSSGNTIYF
NA,TRBV19,TRBJ2-1,TGTGCCAGTAGTATTACTTCCACTCTCTACAATGAGCAGTTCTTC,CASSITSTLYNEQFF
TRBD1,TRBV5-1,TRBJ2-7,TGCGCCAGCAGCTTACAGGGGGATCAGCAGTACTTC,CASSLQGDQQYF
NA,TRBV28,TRBJ1-1,TGTGCCAGCAATTCGAACACTGAAGCTTTCTTT,CASNSNTEAFF
NA,TRBV9,TRBJ2-1,TGTGCCAGCGATCAGCCCCCGTACAATGAGCAGTTCTTC,CASDQPPYNEQFF
NA,TRBV5-1,TRBJ2-3,TGCGCCAGCAGCCCTACAGGGTCCGGAGAAACAGATACGCAGTATTTT,CASSPTGSGETDTQYF
NA,TRBV7-2,TRBJ2-3,TGTGCCAGCAGCTTAGGTCGGGATACGCAGTATTTT,CASSLGRDTQYF
NA,TRBV7-2,TRBJ2-3,TGTGCCAGCAGCTTAGGAATCACAGATACGCAGTATTTT,CASSLGITDTQYF
NA,TRBV6-5,TRBJ2-2,TGTGCCAGCATAGTTATCGGGGAGCTGTTTTTT,CASIVIGELFF